This is a list of T cell receptor beta chains from one sample in a study of shared clonotypes between healthy human individuals. Sequencing used immunoSEQ multiplex PCR; TCRdb keeps in-frame clones, though not all of them. The sample carries some 2,000,000 clones, 85% to 95% recorded once. The sequenced material came from naive CD4+ T cells sorted from blood. The origin of the receptors is a man aged 18 to 30 in good health. Each CDR3 is given with its conserved first and last residue. D genes are given only for firm matches. Where a row states a size, it is once, few, many or the class of an expanded clone; other rows omit it.

D	size	V	J	DNA	CDR3
-	-	TRBV7-8	TRBJ2-7	TGTGCCAGCAGCCCTTGGGGCAGGTCCTACGAGCAGTACTTC	CASSPWGRSYEQYF
TRBD2	-	TRBV9	TRBJ2-5	TGTGCCAGCAGCGTAGGGACTAGCGGGATGGGCCAAGAGACCCAGTACTTC	CASSVGTSGMGQETQYF
TRBD2	-	TRBV6-5	TRBJ2-1	TGTGCCAGCAGTTACCAGGCTAGCGGGGAGGGGGAGCAGTTCTTC	CASSYQASGEGEQFF
TRBD2	-	TRBV27	TRBJ2-1	TGTGCCAGCAGTCTGTCTCGGGGTAGCGGGATCTACAATGAGCAGTTCTTC	CASSLSRGSGIYNEQFF
-	-	TRBV7-9	TRBJ1-5	TGTGCCACGCGACGCCAGGGCGAGGATCAGCCCCAGCATTTT	CATRRQGEDQPQHF
TRBD1	once	TRBV7-9	TRBJ1-5	TGTGCCAGTGGGACAGGGAACAATCAGCCCCAGCATTTT	CASGTGNNQPQHF
-	-	TRBV5-6	TRBJ1-2	TGTGCCAGCAGCCCCGACCGCTATGGCTACACCTTC	CASSPDRYGYTF
TRBD2	-	TRBV9	TRBJ2-7	TGTGCCAGCAGCGTAGGTCCAGCGGGGGGCGAGCAGTACTTC	CASSVGPAGGEQYF
-	-	TRBV2	TRBJ2-1	TGTGCCAGCAGCAAAACAGGGGGGGTTGGGAATGAGCAGTTCTTC	CASSKTGGVGNEQFF
TRBD2	-	TRBV7-2	TRBJ2-1	TGTGCCAGCAGCTTTCGCGGGAGAAGGGATGAGCAGTTCTTC	CASSFRGRRDEQFF
-	-	TRBV6-5	TRBJ2-1	TGTGCCAGCAGTACTCCGGGCCTTATTAGGAATGAGCAGTTCTTC	CASSTPGLIRNEQFF
-	-	TRBV7-8	TRBJ1-5	TGTGCCAGCAGCGCAAAAGGGCCCCAGCATTTT	CASSAKGPQHF
-	-	TRBV7-2	TRBJ2-5	TGTGCCAGCACCTCCCAAACGCCAGAGACCCAGTACTTC	CASTSQTPETQYF
TRBD2	-	TRBV9	TRBJ2-1	TGTGCCAGCAGCGGGGGACTAGCGAACTACAATGAGCAGTTCTTC	CASSGGLANYNEQFF
TRBD2	-	TRBV27	TRBJ2-5	TGTGCCAGCAGTTTAGTACTAGCGGGGGGACAAGAGACCCAGTACTTC	CASSLVLAGGQETQYF
-	-	TRBV18	TRBJ2-5	TGTGCCAGCTCACCGAACACCGGGACTGAGACCCAGTACTTC	CASSPNTGTETQYF
TRBD1	-	TRBV11-3	TRBJ2-2	TGTGCCAGCAGCGTACAGGGGGGAGTCACCGGGGAGCTGTTTTTT	CASSVQGGVTGELFF
-	once	TRBV19	TRBJ1-5	TGTGCCAGTGGGCAGGGAGGCAATCAGCCCCAGCATTTT	CASGQGGNQPQHF
TRBD1	once	TRBV5-6	TRBJ2-7	TGTGCCAGCAAAAGTGGGGGACAGTTTTGGAACGAGCAGTACTTC	CASKSGGQFWNEQYF
TRBD2	-	TRBV7-2	TRBJ2-4	TGTGCCAGCAGCTGGAGGACTAGCGAAGCCAAAAACATTCAGTACTTC	CASSWRTSEAKNIQYF
TRBD1	-	TRBV27	TRBJ1-5	TGTGCCAGCAGTTTCGGGACAGGGTGGGATCAGCCCCAGCATTTT	CASSFGTGWDQPQHF
-	-	TRBV5-1	TRBJ2-5	TGCGCCAGCAGCTTGGTAGGAGGGGCGCGGGAGACCCAGTACTTC	CASSLVGGARETQYF
-	-	TRBV7-3	TRBJ1-6	TGTGCCAGCAGCACGGGGAGTAATTCACCCCTCCACTTT	CASSTGSNSPLHF
TRBD1	-	TRBV5-4	TRBJ1-4	TGTGCCAGCAGCTTGGCGGGGGGACAGGCAACTAATGAAAAACTGTTTTTT	CASSLAGGQATNEKLFF
TRBD1	few	TRBV5-1	TRBJ1-1	TGCGCCAGCAGCTGGGGACAGGGGAACACTGAAGCTTTCTTT	CASSWGQGNTEAFF